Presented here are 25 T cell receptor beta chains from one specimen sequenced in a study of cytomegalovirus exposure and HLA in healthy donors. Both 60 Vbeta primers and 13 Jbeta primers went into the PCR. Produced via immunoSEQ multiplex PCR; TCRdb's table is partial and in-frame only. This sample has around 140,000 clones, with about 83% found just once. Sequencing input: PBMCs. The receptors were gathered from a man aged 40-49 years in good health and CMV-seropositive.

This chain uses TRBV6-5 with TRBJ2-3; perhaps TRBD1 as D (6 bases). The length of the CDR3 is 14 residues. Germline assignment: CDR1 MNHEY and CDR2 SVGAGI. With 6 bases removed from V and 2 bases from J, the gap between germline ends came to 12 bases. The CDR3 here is CASRPGVSTDTQYF. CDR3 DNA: TGTGCCAGCAGGCCAGGGGTGTCCACAGATACGCAGTATTTT.

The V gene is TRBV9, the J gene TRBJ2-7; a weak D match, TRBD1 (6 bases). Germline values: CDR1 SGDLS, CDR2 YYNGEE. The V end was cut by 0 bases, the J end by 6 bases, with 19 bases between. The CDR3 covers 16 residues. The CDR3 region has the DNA TGTGCCAGCAGCGTAGGAGTAGGGCAGGGGAGCTCCGAGCAGTACTTC. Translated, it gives CASSVGVGQGSSEQYF. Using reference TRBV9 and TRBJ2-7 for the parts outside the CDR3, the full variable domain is DSGVTQTPKHLITATGQRVTLRCSPRSGDLSVYWYQQSLDQGLQFLIQYYNGEERAKGNILERFSAQQFPDLHSELNLSSLELGDSALYFCASSVGVGQGSSEQYFGPGTRLTVT.

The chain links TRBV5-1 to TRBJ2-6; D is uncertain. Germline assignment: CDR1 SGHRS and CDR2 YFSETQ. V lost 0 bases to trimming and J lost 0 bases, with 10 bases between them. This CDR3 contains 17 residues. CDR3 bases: TGCGCCAGCAGCTTGGCAGGAATTTTCTCTGGGGCCAACGTCCTGACTTTC. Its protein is CASSLAGIFSGANVLTF.

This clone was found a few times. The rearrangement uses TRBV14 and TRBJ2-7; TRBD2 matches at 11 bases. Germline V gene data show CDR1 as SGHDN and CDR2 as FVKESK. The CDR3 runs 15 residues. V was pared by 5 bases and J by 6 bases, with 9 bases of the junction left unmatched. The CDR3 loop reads CASSVASGRSGEQYF. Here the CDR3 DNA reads TGTGCCAGCAGCGTTGCTAGCGGGAGGTCGGGCGAGCAGTACTTC.

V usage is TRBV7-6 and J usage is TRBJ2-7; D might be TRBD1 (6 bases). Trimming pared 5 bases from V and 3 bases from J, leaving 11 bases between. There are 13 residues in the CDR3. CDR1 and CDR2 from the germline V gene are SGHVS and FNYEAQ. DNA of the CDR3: TGTGCCAGCAGCGTGGACAGTTACTACGAGCAGTACTTC. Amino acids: CASSVDSYYEQYF.

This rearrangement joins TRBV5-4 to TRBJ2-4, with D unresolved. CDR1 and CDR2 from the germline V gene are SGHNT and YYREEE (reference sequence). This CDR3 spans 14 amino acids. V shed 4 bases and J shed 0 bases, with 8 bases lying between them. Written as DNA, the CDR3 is TGTGCCAGCAGCCCCACGGTAGCCAAAAACATTCAGTACTTC. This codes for CASSPTVAKNIQYF. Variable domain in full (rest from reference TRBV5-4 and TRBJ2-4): ETGVTQSPTHLIKTRGQQVTLRCSSQSGHNTVSWYQQALGQGPQFIFQYYREEENGRGNFPPRFSGLQFPNYSSELNVNALELDDSALYLCASSPTVAKNIQYFGAGTRLSVL.

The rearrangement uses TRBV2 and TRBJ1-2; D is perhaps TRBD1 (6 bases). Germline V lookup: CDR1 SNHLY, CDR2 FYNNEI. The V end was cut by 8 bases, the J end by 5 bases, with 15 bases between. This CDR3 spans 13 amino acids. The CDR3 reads CASCTGHTYGYTF. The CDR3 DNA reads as TGTGCCAGCTGCACGGGACATACTTATGGCTACACCTTC.

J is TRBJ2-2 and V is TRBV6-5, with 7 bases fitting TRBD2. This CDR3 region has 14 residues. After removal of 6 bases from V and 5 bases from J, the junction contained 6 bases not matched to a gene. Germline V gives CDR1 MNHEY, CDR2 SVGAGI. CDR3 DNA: TGTGCCAGCAGGGGCGGGAGTCGGACCGGGGAGCTGTTTTTT. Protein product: CASRGGSRTGELFF.

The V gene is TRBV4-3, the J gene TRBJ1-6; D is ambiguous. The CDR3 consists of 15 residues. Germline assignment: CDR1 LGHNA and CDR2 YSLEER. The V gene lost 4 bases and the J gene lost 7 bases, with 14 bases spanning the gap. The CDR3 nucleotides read TGCGCCAGCAGCCCCAGTGTCACGGGAAATTCACCCCTCCACTTT. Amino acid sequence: CASSPSVTGNSPLHF.

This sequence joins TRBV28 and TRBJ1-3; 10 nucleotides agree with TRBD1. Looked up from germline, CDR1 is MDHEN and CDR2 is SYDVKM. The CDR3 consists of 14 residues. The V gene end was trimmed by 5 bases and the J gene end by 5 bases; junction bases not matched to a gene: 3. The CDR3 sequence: CASSDRGLRNTIYF. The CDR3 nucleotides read TGTGCCAGCAGTGACAGGGGGCTCCGAAACACCATATATTTT.

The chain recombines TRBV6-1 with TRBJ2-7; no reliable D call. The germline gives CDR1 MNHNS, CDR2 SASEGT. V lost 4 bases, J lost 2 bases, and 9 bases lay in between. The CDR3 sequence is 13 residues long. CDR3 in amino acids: CASSAAKAYEQYF. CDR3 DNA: TGTGCCAGCAGTGCCGCGAAAGCCTACGAGCAGTACTTC.

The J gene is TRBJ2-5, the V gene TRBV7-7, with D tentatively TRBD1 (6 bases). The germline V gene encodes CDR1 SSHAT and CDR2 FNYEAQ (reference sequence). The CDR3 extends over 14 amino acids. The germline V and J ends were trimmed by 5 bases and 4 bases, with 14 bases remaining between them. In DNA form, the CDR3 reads TGTGCCAGCAGCCCCGGGACACTGGGAGAGACCCAGTACTTC. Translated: CASSPGTLGETQYF.

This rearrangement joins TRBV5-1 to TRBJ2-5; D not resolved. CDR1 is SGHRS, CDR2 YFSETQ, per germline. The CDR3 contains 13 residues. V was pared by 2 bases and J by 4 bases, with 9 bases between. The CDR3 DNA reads TGCGCCAGCAGCTTTCCAGATCGAGAGACCCAGTACTTC. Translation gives CASSFPDRETQYF. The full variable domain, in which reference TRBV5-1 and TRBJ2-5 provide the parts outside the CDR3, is KAGVTQTPRYLIKTRGQQVTLSCSPISGHRSVSWYQQTPGQGLQFLFEYFSETQRNKGNFPGRFSGRQFSNSRSEMNVSTLELGDSALYLCASSFPDRETQYFGPGTRLLVL.

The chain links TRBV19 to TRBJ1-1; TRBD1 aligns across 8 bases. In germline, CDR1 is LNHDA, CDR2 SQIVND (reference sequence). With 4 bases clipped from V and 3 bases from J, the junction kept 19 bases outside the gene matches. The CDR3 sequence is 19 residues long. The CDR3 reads CASSTEKGQATGADTEAFF. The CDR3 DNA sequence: TGTGCCAGTAGTACTGAAAAGGGACAGGCGACGGGGGCCGACACTGAAGCTTTCTTT.

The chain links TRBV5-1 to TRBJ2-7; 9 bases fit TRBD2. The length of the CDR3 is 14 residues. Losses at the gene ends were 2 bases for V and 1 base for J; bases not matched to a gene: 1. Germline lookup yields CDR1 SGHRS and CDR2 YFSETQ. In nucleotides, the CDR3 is TGCGCCAGCAGCTTCCTAGCGGGATCCTACGAGCAGTACTTC. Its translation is CASSFLAGSYEQYF.

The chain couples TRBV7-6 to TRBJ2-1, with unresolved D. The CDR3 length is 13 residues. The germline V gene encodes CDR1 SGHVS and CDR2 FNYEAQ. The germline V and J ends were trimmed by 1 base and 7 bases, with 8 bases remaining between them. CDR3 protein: CASSLEAGNEQFF. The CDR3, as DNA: TGTGCCAGCAGCTTAGAGGCCGGGAATGAGCAGTTCTTC.

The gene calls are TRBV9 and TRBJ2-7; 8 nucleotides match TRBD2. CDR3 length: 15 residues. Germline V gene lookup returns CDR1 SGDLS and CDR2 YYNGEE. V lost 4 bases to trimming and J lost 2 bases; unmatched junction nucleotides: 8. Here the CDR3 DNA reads TGTGCCAGCAGCACTCTAGCGGGTACGACCTACGAGCAGTACTTC. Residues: CASSTLAGTTYEQYF.

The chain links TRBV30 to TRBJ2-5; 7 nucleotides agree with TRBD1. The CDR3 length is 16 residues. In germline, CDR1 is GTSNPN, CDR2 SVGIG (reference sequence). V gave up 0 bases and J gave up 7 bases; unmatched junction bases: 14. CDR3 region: CAWSVMGRGLGGTQYF. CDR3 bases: TGTGCCTGGAGTGTAATGGGTAGGGGGCTAGGAGGGACCCAGTACTTC.

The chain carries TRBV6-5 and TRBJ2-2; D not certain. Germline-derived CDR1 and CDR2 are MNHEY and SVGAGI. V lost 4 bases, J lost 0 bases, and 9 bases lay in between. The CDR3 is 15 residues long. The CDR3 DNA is TGTGCCAGCAGTTTAGGAGTGCCGAACACCGGGGAGCTGTTTTTT. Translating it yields CASSLGVPNTGELFF.

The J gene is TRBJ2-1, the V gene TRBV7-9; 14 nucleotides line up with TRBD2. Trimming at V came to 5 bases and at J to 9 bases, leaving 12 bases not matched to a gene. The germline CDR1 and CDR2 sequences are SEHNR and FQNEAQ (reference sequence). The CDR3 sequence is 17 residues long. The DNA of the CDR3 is TGTGCCAGCAGCCCTCTGGACAGGGGACTAGCGGGAGTTGAGCAGTTCTTC. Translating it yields CASSPLDRGLAGVEQFF.

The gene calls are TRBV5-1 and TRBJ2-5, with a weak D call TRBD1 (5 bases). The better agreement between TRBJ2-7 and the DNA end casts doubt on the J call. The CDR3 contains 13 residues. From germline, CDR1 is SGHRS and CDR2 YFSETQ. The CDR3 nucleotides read TGCGCCAGCAGCTCAGGGTCGATGTACGAGCAGTACTTC. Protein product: CASSSGSMYEQYF.

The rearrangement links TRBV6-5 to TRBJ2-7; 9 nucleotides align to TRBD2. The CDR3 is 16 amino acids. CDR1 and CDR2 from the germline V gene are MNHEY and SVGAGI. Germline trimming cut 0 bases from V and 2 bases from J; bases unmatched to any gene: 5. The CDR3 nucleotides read TGTGCCAGCAGTTACTCGAGGACTAGCGTAACCTACGAGCAGTACTTC. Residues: CASSYSRTSVTYEQYF.

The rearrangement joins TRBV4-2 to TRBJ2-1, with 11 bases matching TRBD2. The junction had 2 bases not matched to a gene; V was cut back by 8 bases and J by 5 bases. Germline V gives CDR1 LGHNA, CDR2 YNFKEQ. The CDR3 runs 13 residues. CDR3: CASATSGDNEQFF. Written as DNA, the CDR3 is TGTGCCAGCGCGACTAGCGGGGACAATGAGCAGTTCTTC.

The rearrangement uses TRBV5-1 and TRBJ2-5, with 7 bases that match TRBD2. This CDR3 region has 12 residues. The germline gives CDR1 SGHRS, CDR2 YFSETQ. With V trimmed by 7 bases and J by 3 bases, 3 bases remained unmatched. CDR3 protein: CASRRGEETQYF. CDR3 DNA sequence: TGCGCCAGCCGCCGGGGGGAAGAGACCCAGTACTTC.

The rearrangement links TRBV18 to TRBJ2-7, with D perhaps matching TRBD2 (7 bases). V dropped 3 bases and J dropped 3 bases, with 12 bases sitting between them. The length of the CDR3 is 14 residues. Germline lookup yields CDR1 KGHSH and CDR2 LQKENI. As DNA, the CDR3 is TGTGCCAGCTCACCGTGGGGAGGGGGCTACGAGCAGTACTTC. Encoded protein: CASSPWGGGYEQYF.